The present TCR beta chain was sequenced within a study of vaccination and CD4 T cells after COVID-19. Stated treatment: roughly ten-day PBMC culture with coronavirus spike peptide pools or control peptides (ViraFEST assay). Comment on this clonotype: The antigen remains undetermined.

The CDR3 contains 14 residues. The Oncomine TCR Beta short-read assay generated sequence data from the DNA of cultured CD4+ T cells. Via MiXCR, TCRdb re-called the PCR reads, giving one row per CDR3 protein. The sample contains some 10,000 distinct CDR3 sequences, approximately 50% of which appear only once. This sequence joins TRBV21-1 and TRBJ2-2. TRBV21-1 is given as a pseudogene. This TCR came from a human donor who had recovered from COVID-19. The sequenced sample was CD4+ T cells from blood, cultured in vitro. The CDR3 DNA follows: TGTGCCAGCAGCAAGGGGATGAGGACCGGGGAGCTGTTTTTT. Amino acid sequence: CASSKGMRTGELFF.